This T cell receptor beta chain is from a study of beta chain features in type 1 diabetes. The entirety of the isolated RNA underwent reverse transcription, so expressed TCRB transcripts were sequenced. The table came from immunoSEQ multiplex PCR; TCRdb's copy has only in-frame clones and leaves some out. The repertoire includes 350,000 to 450,000 clones, roughly 13% of them detected once, and 0.008% to 0.011% sits in the top ten. Cell sorting via CD45RO/CCR7/CD25/CD127/CD95/CD27 was performed to obtain CD4+ naive, central memory, regulatory and stem cell-like memory cells. Study-level points and caveats: Type 1 diabetes patients had TCRB CDR3s that were shorter (moderately but significantly so) in all four CD4+ subsets.

Note on this clone: The antigen remains unidentified.

The clonotype was recovered from a woman aged 18-29 years with type 1 diabetes. Sequencing used naive CD4+ T cells from blood.

CDR3 bases: TGCGCCAGCAGCTCGAACAGGGGGAACACTGAAGCTTTCTTT. This encodes CASSSNRGNTEAFF. The genes are TRBV4-3 and TRBJ1-1, with 7 bases that match TRBD1. J lost 1 base, V lost 5 bases, and 4 bases had no gene match. This CDR3 has 14 amino acids. Germline CDR1 LGHNA, CDR2 YSLEER.